This TCR beta chain was retrieved from a study of T cell responses to AZD1222 COVID-19 vaccine. Study-level results: Baseline antibody screening turned up just a handful of seropositive AZD1222 recipients. The CD4 TCRs associated with vaccination extended across spike and predominated at 160-218 and 743-854.

The data were produced by immunoSEQ multiplex PCR, yet TCRdb's version contains in-frame clones alone and is incomplete. There are more than 100,000 clones in the sample; about nine tenths occur only once, and approximately 1.4% lies in the top ten. Comments on this clone: Its matching antigen is unknown.

This CDR3 region has 14 residues. CDR1 and CDR2 (germline): SEHNR, FQNEAQ (reference sequence). The V end was cut by 3 bases, the J end by 0 bases, with 6 bases between. The material sequenced was peripheral blood, taken on day 0 of AZD1222 vaccination. The rearrangement uses TRBV7-9 and TRBJ1-5; D not certain. The TCR sequence derives from an adult in good health. CDR3 DNA: TGTGCCAGCAGCTTTGGGGTTAGCAATCAGCCCCAGCATTTT. This sequence encodes CASSFGVSNQPQHF.